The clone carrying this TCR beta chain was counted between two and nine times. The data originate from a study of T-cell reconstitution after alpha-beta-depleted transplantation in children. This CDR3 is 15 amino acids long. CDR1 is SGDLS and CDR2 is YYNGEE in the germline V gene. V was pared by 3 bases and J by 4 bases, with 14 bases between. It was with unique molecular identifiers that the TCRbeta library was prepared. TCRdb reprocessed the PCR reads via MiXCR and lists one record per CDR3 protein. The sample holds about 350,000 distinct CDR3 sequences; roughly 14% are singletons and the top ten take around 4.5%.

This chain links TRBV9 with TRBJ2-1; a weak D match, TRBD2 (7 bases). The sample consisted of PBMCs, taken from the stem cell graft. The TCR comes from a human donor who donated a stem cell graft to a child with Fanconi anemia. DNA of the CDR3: TGTGCCAGCAGCGGAACGGGGGGCCTATACAATGAGCAGTTCTTC. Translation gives CASSGTGGLYNEQFF.